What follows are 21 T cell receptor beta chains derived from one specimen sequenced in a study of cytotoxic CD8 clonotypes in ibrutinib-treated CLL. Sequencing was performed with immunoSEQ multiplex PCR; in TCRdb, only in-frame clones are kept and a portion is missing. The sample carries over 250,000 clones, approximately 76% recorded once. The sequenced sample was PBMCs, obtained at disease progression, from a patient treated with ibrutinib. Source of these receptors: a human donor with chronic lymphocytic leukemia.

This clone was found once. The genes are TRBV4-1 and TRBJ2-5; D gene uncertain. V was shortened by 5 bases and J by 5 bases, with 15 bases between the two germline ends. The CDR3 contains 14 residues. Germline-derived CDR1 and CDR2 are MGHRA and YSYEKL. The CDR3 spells CASSMLTVRETQYF. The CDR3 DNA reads TGCGCCAGCAGCATGTTGACGGTTCGGGAGACCCAGTACTTC.

The CDR3: CASSATENTEAFF. The DNA of the CDR3 is TGTGCCAGCAGTGCCACAGAGAACACTGAAGCTTTCTTT. This chain joins TRBV2 and TRBJ1-1; D gene ambiguous. This CDR3 region has 13 residues. The V and J ends lost 4 bases and 1 base respectively, with 7 bases between them. The germline V gene has CDR1 SNHLY and CDR2 FYNNEI.

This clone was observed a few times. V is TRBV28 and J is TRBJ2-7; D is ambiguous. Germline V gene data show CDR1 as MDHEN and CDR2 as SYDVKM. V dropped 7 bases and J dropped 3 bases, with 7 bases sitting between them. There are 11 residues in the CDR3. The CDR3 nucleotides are TGTGCCAGCACCGAAAACTACGAGCAGTACTTC. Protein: CASTENYEQYF. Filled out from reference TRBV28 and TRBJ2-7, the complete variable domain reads DVKVTQSSRYLVKRTGEKVFLECVQDMDHENMFWYRQDPGLGLRLIYFSYDVKMKEKGDIPEGYSVSREKKERFSLILESASTNQTSMYLCASTENYEQYFGPGTRLTVT.

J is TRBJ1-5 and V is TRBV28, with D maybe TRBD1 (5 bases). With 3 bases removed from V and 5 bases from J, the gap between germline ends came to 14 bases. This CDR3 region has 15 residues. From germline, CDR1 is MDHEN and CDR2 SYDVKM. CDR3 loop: CASSFYRNNDQPQHF. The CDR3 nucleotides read TGTGCCAGCAGTTTTTACAGGAACAATGATCAGCCCCAGCATTTT.

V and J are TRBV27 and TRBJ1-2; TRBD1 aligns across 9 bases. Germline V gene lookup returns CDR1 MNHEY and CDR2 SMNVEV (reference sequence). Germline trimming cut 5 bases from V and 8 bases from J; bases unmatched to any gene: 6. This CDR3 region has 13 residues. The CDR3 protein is CASSSTGGRGYTF. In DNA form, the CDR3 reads TGTGCCAGCAGTAGCACAGGGGGCCGGGGCTACACCTTC.

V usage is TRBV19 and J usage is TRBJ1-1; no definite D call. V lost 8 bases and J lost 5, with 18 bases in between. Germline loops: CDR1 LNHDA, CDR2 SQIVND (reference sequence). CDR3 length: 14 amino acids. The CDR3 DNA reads TGTGCCAGTGTCTGGCCGGGAGGTATGACTGAAGCTTTCTTT. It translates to CASVWPGGMTEAFF.

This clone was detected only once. The CDR3, as DNA: TGTGCCAGCAGTCGGCAGGGAGCCTATGGCTACACCTTC. Amino acids: CASSRQGAYGYTF. The chain links TRBV5-5 to TRBJ1-2; D might be TRBD1 (5 bases). V lost 5 bases and J 4 bases, leaving 12 bases between the germline ends. The V gene's germline CDR1 is SGHKS and CDR2 YYEKEE (reference sequence). The CDR3 has 13 amino acids. Full variable domain (remainder filled in from reference TRBV5-5 and TRBJ1-2): DAGVTQSPTHLIKTRGQQVTLRCSPISGHKSVSWYQQVLGQGPQFIFQYYEKEERGRGNFPDRFSARQFPNYSSELNVNALLLGDSALYLCASSRQGAYGYTFGSGTRLTVV.

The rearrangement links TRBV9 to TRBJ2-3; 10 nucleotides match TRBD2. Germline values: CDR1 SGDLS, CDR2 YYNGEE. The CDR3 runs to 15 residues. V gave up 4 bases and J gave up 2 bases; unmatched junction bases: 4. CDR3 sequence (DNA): TGTGCCAGCAGCCCCCTAGCGGGAGCCACAGATACGCAGTATTTT. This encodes CASSPLAGATDTQYF.

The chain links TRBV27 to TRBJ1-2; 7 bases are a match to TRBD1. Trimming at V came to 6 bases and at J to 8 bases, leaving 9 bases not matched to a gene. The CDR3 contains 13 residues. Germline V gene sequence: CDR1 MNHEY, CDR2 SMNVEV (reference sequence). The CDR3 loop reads CASRTQGTGGYTF. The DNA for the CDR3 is TGTGCCAGCAGGACACAGGGGACCGGGGGCTACACCTTC.

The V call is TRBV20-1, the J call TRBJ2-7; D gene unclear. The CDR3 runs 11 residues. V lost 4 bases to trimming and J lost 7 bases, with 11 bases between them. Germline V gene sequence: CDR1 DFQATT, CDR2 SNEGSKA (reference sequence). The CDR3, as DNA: TGCAGTGCTACCCCGGTTTATGAGCAGTACTTC. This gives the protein CSATPVYEQYF.

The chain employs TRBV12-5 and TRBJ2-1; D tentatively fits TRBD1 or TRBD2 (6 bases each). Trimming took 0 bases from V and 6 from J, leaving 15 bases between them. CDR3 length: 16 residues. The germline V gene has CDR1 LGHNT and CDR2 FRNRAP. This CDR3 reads CASGLVMGGGSNEQFF. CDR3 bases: TGTGCTAGTGGTTTGGTAATGGGGGGCGGGTCCAATGAGCAGTTCTTC.

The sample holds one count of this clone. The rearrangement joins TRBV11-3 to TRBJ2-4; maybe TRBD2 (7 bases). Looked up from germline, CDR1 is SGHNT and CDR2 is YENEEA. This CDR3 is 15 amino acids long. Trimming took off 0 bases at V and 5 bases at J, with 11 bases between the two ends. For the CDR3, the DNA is TGTGCCAGCAGCTTAGAGGCGGGGGCCGAAAACATTCAGTACTTC. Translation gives CASSLEAGAENIQYF.

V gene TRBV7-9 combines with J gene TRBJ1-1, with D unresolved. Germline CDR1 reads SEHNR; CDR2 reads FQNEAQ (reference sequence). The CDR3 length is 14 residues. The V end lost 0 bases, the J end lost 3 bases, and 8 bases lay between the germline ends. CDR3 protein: CASSLAGRDTEAFF. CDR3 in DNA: TGTGCCAGCAGCTTAGCAGGAAGAGACACTGAAGCTTTCTTT.

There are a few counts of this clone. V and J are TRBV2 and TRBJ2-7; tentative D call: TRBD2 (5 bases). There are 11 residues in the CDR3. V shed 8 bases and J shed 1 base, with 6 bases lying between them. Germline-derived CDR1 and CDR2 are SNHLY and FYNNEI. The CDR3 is CASGGSYEQYF. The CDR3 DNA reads TGTGCCAGCGGAGGTTCCTACGAGCAGTACTTC.

The chain's CDR3 is CASSAPGLGTDTQYF. Written as DNA, the CDR3 is TGTGCCAGCAGCGCTCCGGGACTAGGGACAGATACGCAGTATTTT. V and J are TRBV9 and TRBJ2-3; TRBD2 aligns across 8 bases. Germline V gene sequence: CDR1 SGDLS, CDR2 YYNGEE. This CDR3 has 15 residues. J was trimmed by 3 bases and V by 3 bases; bases with no gene match: 6.

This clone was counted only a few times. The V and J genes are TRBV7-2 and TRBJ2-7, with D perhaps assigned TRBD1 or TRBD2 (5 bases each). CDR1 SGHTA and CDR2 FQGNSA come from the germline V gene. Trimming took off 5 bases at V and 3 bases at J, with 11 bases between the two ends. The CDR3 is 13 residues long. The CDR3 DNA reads TGTGCCAGCAGCACAAATGGGGGCTACGAGCAGTACTTC. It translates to CASSTNGGYEQYF.

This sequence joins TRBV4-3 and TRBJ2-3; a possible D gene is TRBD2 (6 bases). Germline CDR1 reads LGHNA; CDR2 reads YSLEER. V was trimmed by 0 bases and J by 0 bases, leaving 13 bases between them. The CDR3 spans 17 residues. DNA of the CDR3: TGCGCCAGCAGCCAAGATTTTTCGAGCGGGAGCACAGATACGCAGTATTTT. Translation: CASSQDFSSGSTDTQYF.

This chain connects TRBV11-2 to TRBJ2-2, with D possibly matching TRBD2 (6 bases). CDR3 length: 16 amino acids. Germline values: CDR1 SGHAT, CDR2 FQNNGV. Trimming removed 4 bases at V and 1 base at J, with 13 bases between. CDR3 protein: CASSSILALNTGELFF. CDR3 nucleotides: TGTGCCAGCAGCTCTATCCTAGCGTTGAACACCGGGGAGCTGTTTTTT.

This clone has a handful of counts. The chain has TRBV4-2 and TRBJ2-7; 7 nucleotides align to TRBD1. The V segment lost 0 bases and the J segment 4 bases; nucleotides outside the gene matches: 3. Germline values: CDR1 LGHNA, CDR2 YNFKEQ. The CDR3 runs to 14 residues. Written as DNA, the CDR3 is TGTGCCAGCAGCCAAGATGACAGGGTTTACGAGCAGTACTTC. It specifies CASSQDDRVYEQYF.

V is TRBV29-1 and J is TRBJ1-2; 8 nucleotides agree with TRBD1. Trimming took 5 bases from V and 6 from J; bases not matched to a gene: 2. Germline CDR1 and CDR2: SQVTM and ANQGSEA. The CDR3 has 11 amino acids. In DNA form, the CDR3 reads TGCAGCGTTCCAGGGGGCCATGGCTACACCTTC. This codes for CSVPGGHGYTF.

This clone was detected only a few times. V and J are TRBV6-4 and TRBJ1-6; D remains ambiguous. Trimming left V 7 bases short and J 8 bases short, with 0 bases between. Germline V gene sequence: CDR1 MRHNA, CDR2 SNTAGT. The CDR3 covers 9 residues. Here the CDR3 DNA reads TGTGCCAGCAATTCACCCCTCCACTTT. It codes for CASNSPLHF.